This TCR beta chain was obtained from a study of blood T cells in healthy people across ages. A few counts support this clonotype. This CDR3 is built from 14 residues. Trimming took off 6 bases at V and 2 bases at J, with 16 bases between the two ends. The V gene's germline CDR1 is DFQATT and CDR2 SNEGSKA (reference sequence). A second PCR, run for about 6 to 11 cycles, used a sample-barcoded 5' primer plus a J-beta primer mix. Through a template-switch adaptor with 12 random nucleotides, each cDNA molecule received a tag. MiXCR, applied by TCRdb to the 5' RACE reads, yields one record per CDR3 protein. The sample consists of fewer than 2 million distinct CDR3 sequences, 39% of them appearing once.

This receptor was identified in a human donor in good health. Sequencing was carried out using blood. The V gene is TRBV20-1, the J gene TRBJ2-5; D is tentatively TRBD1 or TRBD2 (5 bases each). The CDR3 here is CSAYRVWGQETQYF. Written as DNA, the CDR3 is TGCAGTGCCTATCGTGTTTGGGGGCAAGAGACCCAGTACTTC.